The TCR beta chain described here comes from a study of shared clonotypes between healthy human individuals. Deep was the level used in running the assay. Data came from immunoSEQ multiplex PCR; TCRdb stores just in-frame clones and leaves some out. The sample includes some 2.3 million clones, roughly 93% of them seen just once. V was shortened by 3 bases and J by 1 base, with 22 bases between the two germline ends. CDR1 is SGHRS and CDR2 is YFSETQ in the germline V gene. This CDR3 region has 18 residues. The sample comprised naive CD4+ T cells from PBMCs. Indicated subset: CD45RA+ positively selected. This TCR came from a man between 18 and 29 years old in good health. Some clones in this sample may be carry-over from other donors' samples. The rearrangement uses TRBV5-1 and TRBJ1-1, with D possibly TRBD1 on 6 matching bases. CDR3 protein: CASSSPDLGGPKNTEAFF. As DNA, the CDR3 is TGCGCCAGCAGCTCCCCTGACTTGGGGGGGCCCAAGAACACTGAAGCTTTCTTT.